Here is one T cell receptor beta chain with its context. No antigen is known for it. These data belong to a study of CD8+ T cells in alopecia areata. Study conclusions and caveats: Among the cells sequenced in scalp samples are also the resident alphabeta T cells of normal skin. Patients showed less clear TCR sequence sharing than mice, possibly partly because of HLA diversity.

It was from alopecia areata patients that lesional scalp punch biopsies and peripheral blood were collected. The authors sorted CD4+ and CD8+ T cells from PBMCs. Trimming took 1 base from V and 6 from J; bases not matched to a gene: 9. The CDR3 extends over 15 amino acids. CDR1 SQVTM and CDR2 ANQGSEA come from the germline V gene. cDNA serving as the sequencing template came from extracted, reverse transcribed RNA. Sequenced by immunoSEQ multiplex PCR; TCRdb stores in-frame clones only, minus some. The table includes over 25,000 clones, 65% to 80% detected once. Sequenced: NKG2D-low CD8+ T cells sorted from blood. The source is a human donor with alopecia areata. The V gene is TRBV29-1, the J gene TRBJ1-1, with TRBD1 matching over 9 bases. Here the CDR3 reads CSVEGQGDKIAEAFF. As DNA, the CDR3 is TGCAGCGTTGAAGGACAGGGGGATAAGATCGCTGAAGCTTTCTTT.